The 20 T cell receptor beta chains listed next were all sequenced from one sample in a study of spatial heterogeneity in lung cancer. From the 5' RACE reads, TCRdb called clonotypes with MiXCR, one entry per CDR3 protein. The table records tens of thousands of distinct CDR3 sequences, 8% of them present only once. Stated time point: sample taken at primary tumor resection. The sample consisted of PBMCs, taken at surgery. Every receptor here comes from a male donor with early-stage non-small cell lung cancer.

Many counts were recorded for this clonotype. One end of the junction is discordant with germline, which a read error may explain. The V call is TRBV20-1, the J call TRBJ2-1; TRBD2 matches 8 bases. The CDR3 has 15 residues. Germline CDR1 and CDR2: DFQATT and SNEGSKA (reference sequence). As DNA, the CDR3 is TGCAGCGCTACGGGGGGGAGTCTTGGAACGAATGAGCAGTTCTTC. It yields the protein CSATGGSLGTNEQFF.

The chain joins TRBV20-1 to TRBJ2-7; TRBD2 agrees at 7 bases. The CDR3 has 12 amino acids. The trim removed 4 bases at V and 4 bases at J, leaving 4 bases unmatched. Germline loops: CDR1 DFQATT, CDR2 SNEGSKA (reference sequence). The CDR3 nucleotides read TGCAGTGCTACGGCGGGAGTGTACGAGCAGTACTTC. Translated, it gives CSATAGVYEQYF.

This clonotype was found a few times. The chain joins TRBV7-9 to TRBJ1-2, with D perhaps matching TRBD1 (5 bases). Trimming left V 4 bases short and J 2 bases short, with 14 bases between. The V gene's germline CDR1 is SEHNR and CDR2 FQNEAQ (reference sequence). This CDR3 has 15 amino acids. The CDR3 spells CASSWGSGTNYGYTF. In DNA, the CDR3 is TGTGCCAGCAGCTGGGGGTCTGGAACAAACTATGGCTACACCTTC.

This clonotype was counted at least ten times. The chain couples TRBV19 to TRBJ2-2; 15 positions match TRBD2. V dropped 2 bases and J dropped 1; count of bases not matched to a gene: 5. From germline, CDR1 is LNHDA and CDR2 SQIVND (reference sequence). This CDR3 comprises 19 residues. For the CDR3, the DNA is TGTGCCAGTAGTATACCGGGACTAGCGGGAGGCCGGAACACCGGGGAGCTGTTTTTT. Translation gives CASSIPGLAGGRNTGELFF.

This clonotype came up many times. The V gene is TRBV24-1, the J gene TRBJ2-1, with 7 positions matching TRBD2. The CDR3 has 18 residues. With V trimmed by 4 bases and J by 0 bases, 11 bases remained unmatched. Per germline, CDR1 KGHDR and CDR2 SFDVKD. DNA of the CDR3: TGTGCCACCAGTGACCCCGCCACTAGCGCAAGCTCCTACAATGAGCAGTTCTTC. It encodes CATSDPATSASSYNEQFF.

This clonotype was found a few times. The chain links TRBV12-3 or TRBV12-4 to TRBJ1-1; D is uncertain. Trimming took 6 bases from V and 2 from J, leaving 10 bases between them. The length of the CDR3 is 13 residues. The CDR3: CASRVGLNTEAFF. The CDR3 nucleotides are TGTGCCAGCAGGGTCGGACTCAACACTGAAGCTTTCTTT.

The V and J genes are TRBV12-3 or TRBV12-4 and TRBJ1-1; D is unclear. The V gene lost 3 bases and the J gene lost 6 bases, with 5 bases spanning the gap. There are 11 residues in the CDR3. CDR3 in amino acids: CASSFGPEAFF. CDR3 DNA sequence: TGTGCCAGCAGTTTTGGACCTGAAGCTTTCTTT.

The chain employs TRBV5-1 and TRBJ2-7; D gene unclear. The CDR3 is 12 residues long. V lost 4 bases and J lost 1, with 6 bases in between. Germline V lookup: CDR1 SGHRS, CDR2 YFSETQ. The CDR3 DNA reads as TGCGCCAGCAGCGACTTTTCCTACGAGCAGTACTTC. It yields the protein CASSDFSYEQYF.

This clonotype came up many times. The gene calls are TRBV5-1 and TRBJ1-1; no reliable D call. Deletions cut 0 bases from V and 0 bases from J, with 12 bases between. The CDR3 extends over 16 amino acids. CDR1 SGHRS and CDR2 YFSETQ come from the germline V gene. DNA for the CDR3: TGCGCCAGCAGCTTGGATAAAGCACACATGAACACTGAAGCTTTCTTT. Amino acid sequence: CASSLDKAHMNTEAFF.

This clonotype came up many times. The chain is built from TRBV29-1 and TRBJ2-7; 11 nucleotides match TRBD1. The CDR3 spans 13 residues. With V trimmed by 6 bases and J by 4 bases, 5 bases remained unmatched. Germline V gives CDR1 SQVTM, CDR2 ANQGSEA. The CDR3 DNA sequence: TGCAGCGTGACGGACAGGGGGCTATACGAGCAGTACTTC. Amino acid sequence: CSVTDRGLYEQYF.

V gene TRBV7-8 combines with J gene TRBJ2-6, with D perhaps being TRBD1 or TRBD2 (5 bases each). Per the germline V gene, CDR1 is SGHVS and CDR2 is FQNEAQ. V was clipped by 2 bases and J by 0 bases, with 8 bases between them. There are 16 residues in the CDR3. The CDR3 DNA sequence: TGTGCCAGCAGCTTACGGGGCAGCTCTGGGGCCAACGTCCTGACTTTC. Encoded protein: CASSLRGSSGANVLTF.

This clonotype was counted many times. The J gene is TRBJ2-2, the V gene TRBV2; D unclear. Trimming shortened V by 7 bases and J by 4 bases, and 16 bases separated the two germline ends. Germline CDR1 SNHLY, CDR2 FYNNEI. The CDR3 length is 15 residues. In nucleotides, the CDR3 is TGTGCCAGCATAATCGAGACCCCCGGCACCGGGGAGCTGTTTTTT. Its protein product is CASIIETPGTGELFF.

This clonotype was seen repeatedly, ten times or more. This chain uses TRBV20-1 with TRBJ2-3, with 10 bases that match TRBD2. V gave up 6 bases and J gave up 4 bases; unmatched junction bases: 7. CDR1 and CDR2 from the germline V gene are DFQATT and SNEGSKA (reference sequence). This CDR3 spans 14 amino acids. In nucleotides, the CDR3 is TGCAGTGCCACTCTAGCGGGAGTTGCAGATACGCAGTATTTT. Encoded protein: CSATLAGVADTQYF.

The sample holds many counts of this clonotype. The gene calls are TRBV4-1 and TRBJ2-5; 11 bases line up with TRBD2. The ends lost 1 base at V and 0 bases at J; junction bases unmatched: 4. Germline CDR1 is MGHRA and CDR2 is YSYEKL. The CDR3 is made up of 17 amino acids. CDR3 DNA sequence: TGCGCCAGCAGCCAAGTACTAGCGGGAGCGGACCAAGAGACCCAGTACTTC. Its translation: CASSQVLAGADQETQYF.

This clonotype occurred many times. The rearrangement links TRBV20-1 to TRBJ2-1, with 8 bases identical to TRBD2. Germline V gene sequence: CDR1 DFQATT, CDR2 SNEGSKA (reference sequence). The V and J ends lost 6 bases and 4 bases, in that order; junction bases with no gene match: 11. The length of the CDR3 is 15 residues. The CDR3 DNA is TGCAGTGCCCTAGCTAGCGGGCGCTCGTACAATGAGCAGTTCTTC. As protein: CSALASGRSYNEQFF.

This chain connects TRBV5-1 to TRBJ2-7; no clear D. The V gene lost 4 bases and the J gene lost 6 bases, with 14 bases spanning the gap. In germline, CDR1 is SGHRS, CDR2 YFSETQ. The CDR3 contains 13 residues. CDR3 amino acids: CASSPEQVTEQYF. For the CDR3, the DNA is TGCGCCAGCAGCCCCGAGCAGGTAACCGAGCAGTACTTC.

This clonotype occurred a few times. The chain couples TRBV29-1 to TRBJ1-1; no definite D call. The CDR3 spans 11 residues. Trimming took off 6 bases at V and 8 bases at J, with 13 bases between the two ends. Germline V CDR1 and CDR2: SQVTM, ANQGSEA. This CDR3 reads CSVLDGFEAFF. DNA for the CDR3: TGCAGCGTCCTTGACGGGTTCGAAGCTTTCTTT.

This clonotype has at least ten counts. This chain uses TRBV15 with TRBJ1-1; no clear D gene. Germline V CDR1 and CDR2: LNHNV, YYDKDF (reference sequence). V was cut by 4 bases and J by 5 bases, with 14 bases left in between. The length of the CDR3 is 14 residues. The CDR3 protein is CATSNGREVTEAFF. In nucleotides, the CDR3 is TGTGCCACCAGCAACGGCCGGGAAGTTACTGAAGCTTTCTTT.

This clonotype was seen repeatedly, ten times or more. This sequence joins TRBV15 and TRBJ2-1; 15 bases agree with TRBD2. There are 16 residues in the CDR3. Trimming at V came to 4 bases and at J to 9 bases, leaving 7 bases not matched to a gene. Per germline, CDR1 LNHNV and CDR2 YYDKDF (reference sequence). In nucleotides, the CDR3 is TGTGCCACCAGCATGGGACTAGCGGGAGGAGGCGGTGAGCAGTTCTTC. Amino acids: CATSMGLAGGGGEQFF.

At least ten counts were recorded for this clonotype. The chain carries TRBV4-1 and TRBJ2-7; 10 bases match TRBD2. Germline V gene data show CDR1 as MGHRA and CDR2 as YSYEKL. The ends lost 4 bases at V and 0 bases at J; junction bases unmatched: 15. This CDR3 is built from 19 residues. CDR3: CASSLPPAGGPPSSYEQYF. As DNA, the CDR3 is TGCGCCAGCAGCCTCCCCCCAGCGGGAGGGCCGCCGAGCTCCTACGAGCAGTACTTC.